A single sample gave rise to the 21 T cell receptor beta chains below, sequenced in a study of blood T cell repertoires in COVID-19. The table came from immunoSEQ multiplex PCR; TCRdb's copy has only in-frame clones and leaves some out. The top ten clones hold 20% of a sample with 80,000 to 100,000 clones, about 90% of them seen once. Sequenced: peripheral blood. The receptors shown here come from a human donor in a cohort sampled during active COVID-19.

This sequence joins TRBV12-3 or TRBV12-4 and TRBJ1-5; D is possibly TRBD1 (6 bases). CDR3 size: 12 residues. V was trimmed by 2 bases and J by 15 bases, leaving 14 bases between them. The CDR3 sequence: CASSLSTGPPHF. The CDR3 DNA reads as TGTGCCAGCAGTTTAAGTACAGGGCCGCCGCATTTT.

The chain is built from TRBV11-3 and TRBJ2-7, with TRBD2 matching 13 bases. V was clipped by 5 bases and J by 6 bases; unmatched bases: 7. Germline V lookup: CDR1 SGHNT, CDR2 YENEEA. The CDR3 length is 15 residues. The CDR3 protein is CASSPGLAGESEQYF. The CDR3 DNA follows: TGTGCCAGCAGCCCCGGACTAGCGGGAGAGAGCGAGCAGTACTTC. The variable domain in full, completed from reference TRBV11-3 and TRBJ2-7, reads EAGVVQSPRYKIIEKKQPVAFWCNPISGHNTLYWYLQNLGQGPELLIRYENEEAVDDSQLPKDRFSAERLKGVDSTLKIQPAELGDSAVYLCASSPGLAGESEQYFGPGTRLTVT.

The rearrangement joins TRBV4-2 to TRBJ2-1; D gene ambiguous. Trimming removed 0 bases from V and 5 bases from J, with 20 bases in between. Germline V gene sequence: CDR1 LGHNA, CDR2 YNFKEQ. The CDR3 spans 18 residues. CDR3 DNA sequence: TGTGCCAGCAGCCAAGAAACCTCGGCCTCAAGCGCCCACAATGAGCAGTTCTTC. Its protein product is CASSQETSASSAHNEQFF.

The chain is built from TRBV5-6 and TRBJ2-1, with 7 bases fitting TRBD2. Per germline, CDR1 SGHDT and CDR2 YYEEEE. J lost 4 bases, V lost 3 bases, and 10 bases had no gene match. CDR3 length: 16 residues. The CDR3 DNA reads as TGTGCCAGCAGCTCCCTTGGGCTAGCGGTTTACAATGAGCAGTTCTTC. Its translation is CASSSLGLAVYNEQFF.

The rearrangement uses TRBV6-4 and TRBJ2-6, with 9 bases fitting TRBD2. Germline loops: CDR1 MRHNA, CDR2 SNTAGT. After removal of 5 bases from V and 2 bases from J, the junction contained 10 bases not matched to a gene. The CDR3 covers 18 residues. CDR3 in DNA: TGTGCCAGCAGTAGAACCCTGGCGGGAGGGCCTGGGGCCAACGTCCTGACTTTC. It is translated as CASSRTLAGGPGANVLTF.

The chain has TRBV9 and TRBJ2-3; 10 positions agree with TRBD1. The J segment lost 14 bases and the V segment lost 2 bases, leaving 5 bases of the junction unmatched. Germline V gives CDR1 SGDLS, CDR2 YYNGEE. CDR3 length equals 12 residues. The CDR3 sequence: CASSVRDRGLYF. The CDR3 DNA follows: TGTGCCAGCAGCGTTAGGGACAGGGGACTGTATTTT.

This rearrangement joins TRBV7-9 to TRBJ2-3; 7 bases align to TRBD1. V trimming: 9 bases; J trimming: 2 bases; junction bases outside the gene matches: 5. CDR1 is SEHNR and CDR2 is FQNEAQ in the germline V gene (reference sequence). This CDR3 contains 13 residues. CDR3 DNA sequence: TGTGCCAGATCGGACAGGCTCACAGATACGCAGTATTTT. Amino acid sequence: CARSDRLTDTQYF.

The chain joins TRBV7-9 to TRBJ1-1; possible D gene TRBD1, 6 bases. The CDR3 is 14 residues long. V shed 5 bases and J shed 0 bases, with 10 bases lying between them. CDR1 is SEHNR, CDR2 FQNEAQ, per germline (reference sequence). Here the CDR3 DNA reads TGTGCCAGCAGCACAGACAGGTTGAACACTGAAGCTTTCTTT. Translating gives CASSTDRLNTEAFF.

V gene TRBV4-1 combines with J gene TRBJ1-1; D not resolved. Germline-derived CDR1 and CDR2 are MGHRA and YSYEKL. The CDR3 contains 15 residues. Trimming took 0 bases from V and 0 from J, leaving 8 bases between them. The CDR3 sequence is CASSQEEWMNTEAFF. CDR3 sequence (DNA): TGCGCCAGCAGCCAAGAGGAGTGGATGAACACTGAAGCTTTCTTT.

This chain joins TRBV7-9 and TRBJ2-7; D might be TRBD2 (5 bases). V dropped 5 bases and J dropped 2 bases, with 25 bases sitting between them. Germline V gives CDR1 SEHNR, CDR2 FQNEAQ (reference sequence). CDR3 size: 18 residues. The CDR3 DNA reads TGTGCCAGCAGCCCCGCGAGGGCCTTAAAAGCCCTCCCCTACGAGCAGTACTTC. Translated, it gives CASSPARALKALPYEQYF.

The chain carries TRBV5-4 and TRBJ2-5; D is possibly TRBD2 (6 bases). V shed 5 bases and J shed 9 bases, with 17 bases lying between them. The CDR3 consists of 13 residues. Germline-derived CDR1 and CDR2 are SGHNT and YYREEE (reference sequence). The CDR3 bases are TGTGCCAGCAGTGATCCCTACCCGGGAGCCCAGTACTTC. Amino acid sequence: CASSDPYPGAQYF.

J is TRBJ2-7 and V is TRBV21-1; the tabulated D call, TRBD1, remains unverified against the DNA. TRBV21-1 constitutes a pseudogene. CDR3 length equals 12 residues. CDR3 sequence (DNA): TGTGCCAAAATACAGGGAAGGCGCGAGCAGTACTTC. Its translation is CAKIQGRREQYF.

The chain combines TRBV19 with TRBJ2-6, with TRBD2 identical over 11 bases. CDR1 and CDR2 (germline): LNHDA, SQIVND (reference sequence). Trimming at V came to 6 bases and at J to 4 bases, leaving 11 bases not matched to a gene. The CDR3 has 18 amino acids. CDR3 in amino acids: CASRTPGLAEYGANVLTF. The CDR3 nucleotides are TGTGCCAGTAGAACCCCGGGACTAGCGGAGTACGGGGCCAACGTCCTGACTTTC.

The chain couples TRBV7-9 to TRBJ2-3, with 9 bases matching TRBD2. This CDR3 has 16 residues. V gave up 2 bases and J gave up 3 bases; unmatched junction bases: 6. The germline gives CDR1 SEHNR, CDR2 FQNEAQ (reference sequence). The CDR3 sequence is CASSLFLAGATDTQYF. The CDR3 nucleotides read TGTGCCAGCAGCTTATTTTTAGCGGGGGCAACAGATACGCAGTATTTT.

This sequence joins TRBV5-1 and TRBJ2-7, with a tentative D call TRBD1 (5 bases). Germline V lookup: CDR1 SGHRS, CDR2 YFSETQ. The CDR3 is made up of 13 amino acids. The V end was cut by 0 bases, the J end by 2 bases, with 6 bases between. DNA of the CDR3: TGCGCCAGCAGCTTGGCAGGGACCTACGAGCAGTACTTC. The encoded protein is CASSLAGTYEQYF.

The CDR3 coding sequence is TGCGCCAGCAGCTTGGGTAGCGGGACTACTAGCACAGATACGCAGTATTTT. Amino acids: CASSLGSGTTSTDTQYF. This chain links TRBV5-1 with TRBJ2-3; 8 nucleotides agree with TRBD2. J was trimmed by 0 bases and V by 0 bases; bases with no gene match: 6. This CDR3 has 17 residues. CDR1 and CDR2 (germline): SGHRS, YFSETQ.

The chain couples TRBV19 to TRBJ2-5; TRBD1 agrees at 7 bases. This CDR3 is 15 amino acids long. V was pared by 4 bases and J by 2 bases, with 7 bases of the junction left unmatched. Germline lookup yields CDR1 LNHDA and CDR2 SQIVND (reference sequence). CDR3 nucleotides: TGTGCCAGTAGTAGAGGACAGGTGGGGCAAGAGACCCAGTACTTC. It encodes CASSRGQVGQETQYF.

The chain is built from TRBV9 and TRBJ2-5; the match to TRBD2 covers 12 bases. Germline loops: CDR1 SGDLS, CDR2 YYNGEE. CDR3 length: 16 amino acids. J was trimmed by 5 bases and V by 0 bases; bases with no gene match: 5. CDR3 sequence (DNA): TGTGCCAGCAGCGTAGGTTACCTAGCGGGAGGGGAGACCCAGTACTTC. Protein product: CASSVGYLAGGETQYF.

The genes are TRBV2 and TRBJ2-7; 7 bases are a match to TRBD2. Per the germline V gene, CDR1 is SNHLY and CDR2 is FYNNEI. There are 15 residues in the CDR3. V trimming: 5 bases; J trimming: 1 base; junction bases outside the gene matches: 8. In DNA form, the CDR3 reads TGTGCCAGCAGTTTGGGGAGGGTGGGGTCCTACGAGCAGTACTTC. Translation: CASSLGRVGSYEQYF. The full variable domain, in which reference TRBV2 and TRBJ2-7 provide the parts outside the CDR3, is EPEVTQTPSHQVTQMGQEVILRCVPISNHLYFYWYRQILGQKVEFLVSFYNNEISEKSEIFDDQFSVERPDGSNFTLKIRSTKLEDSAMYFCASSLGRVGSYEQYFGPGTRLTVT.

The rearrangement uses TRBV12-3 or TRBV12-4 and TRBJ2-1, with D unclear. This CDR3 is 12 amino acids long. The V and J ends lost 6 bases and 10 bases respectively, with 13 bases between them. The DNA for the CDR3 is TGTGCCAGCAGGCAACATGATTTGGAGCAGTTCTTC. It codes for CASRQHDLEQFF.

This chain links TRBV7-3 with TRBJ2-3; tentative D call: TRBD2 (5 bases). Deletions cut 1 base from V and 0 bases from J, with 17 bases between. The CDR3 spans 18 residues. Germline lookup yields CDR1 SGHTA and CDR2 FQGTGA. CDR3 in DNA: TGTGCCAGCAGCTTAAGGGCGGGTGAGCCGACTAGCACAGATACGCAGTATTTT. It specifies CASSLRAGEPTSTDTQYF.